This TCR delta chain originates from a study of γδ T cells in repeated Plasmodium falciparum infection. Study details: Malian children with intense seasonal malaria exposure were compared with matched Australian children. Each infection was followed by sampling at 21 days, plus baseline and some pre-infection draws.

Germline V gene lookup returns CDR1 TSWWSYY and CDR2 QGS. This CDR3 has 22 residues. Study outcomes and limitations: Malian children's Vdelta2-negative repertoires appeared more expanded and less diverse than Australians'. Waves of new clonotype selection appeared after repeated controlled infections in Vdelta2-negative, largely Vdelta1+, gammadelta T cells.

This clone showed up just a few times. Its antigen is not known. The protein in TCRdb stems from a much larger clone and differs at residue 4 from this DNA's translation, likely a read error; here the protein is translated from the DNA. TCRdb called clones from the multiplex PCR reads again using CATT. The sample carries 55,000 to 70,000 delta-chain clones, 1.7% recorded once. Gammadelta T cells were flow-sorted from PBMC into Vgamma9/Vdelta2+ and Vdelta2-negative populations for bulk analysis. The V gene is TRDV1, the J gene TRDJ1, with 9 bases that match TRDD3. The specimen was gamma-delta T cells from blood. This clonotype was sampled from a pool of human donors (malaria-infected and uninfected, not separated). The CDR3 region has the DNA TGTGCTCTTGTGGAACTAAAGGCCTCCTTGGCTGGGGGATTCACCTGCACCGATAAACTCATCTTT. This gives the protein CALVELKASLAGGFTCTDKLIF.